These 29 T cell receptor beta chains came from one sample sequenced in a study of T cell responses to AZD1222 COVID-19 vaccine. The protocol was immunoSEQ multiplex PCR, while the TCRdb copy is restricted to in-frame clones and leaves out a portion. Found here are some 50,000 clones, more than 65% of them singletons; the top ten hold more than 20%. The sequencing here drew on peripheral blood, taken on day 0 of MenACWY control vaccination. These TCRs come from an adult in good health.

The chain has TRBV5-1 and TRBJ2-2; D not resolved. There are 15 residues in the CDR3. Trimming stripped 0 bases from V and 1 base from J, with 7 bases between. In germline, CDR1 is SGHRS, CDR2 YFSETQ. The CDR3 region has the DNA TGCGCCAGCAGCTTGGTGGCGGTGAACACCGGGGAGCTGTTTTTT. It encodes CASSLVAVNTGELFF.

This rearrangement joins TRBV6-1 to TRBJ1-3; no clear D gene. With 2 bases removed from V and 0 bases from J, the gap between germline ends came to 11 bases. Per germline, CDR1 MNHNS and CDR2 SASEGT. The CDR3 loop spans 16 amino acids. Here the CDR3 reads CASSEIVATSGNTIYF. DNA for the CDR3: TGTGCCAGCAGTGAAATTGTCGCAACCTCTGGAAACACCATATATTTT.

CDR3 coding DNA: TGCGCCAGCAGCCTACCGGGGTCCTCTGGGGCCAACGTCCTGACTTTC. It is translated as CASSLPGSSGANVLTF. The chain employs TRBV5-1 and TRBJ2-6, with D maybe TRBD2 (5 bases). Trimming left V 4 bases short and J 0 bases short, with 11 bases between. This CDR3 has 16 residues. Germline V lookup: CDR1 SGHRS, CDR2 YFSETQ.

This rearrangement joins TRBV24-1 to TRBJ1-2, with D perhaps TRBD1 (6 bases). CDR3 length equals 13 residues. V lost 3 bases and J lost 8, with 12 bases in between. Germline CDR1 reads KGHDR; CDR2 reads SFDVKD. The CDR3 bases are TGTGCCACCAGTGATACAGGGCCAGGCGGCTACACCTTC. Translating gives CATSDTGPGGYTF.

Concerning this clone: This sample includes further DNA sequences coding for the same CDR3. V and J are TRBV12-3 or TRBV12-4 and TRBJ1-5, with unresolved D. The V end lost 3 bases, the J end lost 4 bases, and 7 bases lay between the germline ends. This CDR3 comprises 13 residues. The CDR3 sequence: CASSFRVNQPQHF. The DNA for the CDR3 is TGTGCCAGCAGTTTTAGGGTTAATCAGCCCCAGCATTTT.

The chain recombines TRBV5-4 with TRBJ2-7; 8 nucleotides line up with TRBD1. Losses at the gene ends were 7 bases for V and 0 bases for J; bases not matched to a gene: 3. Germline V gives CDR1 SGHNT, CDR2 YYREEE (reference sequence). The CDR3 length is 13 residues. The CDR3 coding sequence is TGTGCCAGCGGGACAGGTAACTCCTACGAGCAGTACTTC. Translation: CASGTGNSYEQYF.

V and J are TRBV18 and TRBJ1-2, with D hard to call. The CDR3 runs to 14 residues. Germline CDR1 is KGHSH and CDR2 is LQKENI. V was pared by 2 bases and J by 5 bases, with 12 bases between. In DNA, the CDR3 is TGTGCCAGCTCACCAGATGAGACGGCTTATGGCTACACCTTC. It translates to CASSPDETAYGYTF.

This clone was seen more than once but under ten times. This rearrangement joins TRBV3-1 (or the pseudogene TRBV3-2) to TRBJ2-2; D possibly corresponds to TRBD2 (7 bases). The germline CDR1 and CDR2 sequences are LGHDT and YNNKEL (reference sequence). This CDR3 has 15 residues. The CDR3 bases are TGTCCCCGCAGCCCCCGGGCGGGGGCGGGCGGGGAGCTGTTTTTT. It is translated as CPRSPRAGAGGELFF.

This clone was counted only a few times. This CDR3 reads CASRVRTGDGSPLHF. The CDR3 DNA reads as TGCGCCAGCAGAGTCCGGACAGGGGACGGTTCACCCCTCCACTTT. The rearrangement links TRBV5-1 to TRBJ1-6; 9 bases align to TRBD1. Germline V lookup: CDR1 SGHRS, CDR2 YFSETQ. CDR3 length: 15 amino acids. The V gene end was trimmed by 5 bases and the J gene end by 9 bases; junction bases not matched to a gene: 9.

V is TRBV6-5 and J is TRBJ2-5; 9 bases fit TRBD1. The CDR3 spans 16 residues. Germline V gene lookup returns CDR1 MNHEY and CDR2 SVGAGI. The trim removed 4 bases at V and 3 bases at J, leaving 9 bases unmatched. The CDR3 DNA reads TGTGCCAGCAGTTCGGCCGGGACAGGGCTGAAAGAGACCCAGTACTTC. The encoded protein is CASSSAGTGLKETQYF.

The chain employs TRBV28 and TRBJ2-5; 10 bases are a match to TRBD2. Germline V gene lookup returns CDR1 MDHEN and CDR2 SYDVKM. V dropped 0 bases and J dropped 5; count of bases not matched to a gene: 6. The CDR3 is 16 amino acids. This chain's CDR3 is CASSLWASGSTETQYF. As DNA, the CDR3 is TGTGCCAGCAGTTTATGGGCTAGCGGGAGTACGGAGACCCAGTACTTC.

This chain uses TRBV7-2 with TRBJ2-7, with D unclear. Germline CDR1 SGHTA, CDR2 FQGNSA. V shed 6 bases and J shed 1 base, with 13 bases lying between them. The CDR3 length is 14 residues. The CDR3 protein is CASSPSISSYEQYF. The CDR3 DNA is TGTGCCAGCAGTCCTAGTATTTCGTCCTACGAGCAGTACTTC.

This clone was observed a handful of times. The chain couples TRBV19 to TRBJ1-5, with D unclear. Germline CDR1 LNHDA, CDR2 SQIVND (reference sequence). V was shortened by 3 bases and J by 4 bases, with 7 bases between the two germline ends. The CDR3 length is 13 residues. This CDR3 is CASSIGPNQPQHF. The CDR3 DNA reads TGTGCCAGTAGTATCGGACCGAATCAGCCCCAGCATTTT. The full variable domain, completed using reference TRBV19 and TRBJ1-5, is DGGITQSPKYLFRKEGQNVTLSCEQNLNHDAMYWYRQDPGQGLRLIYYSQIVNDFQKGDIAEGYSVSREKKESFPLTVTSAQKNPTAFYLCASSIGPNQPQHFGDGTRLSIL.

This clone was seen only a few times. This chain joins TRBV2 and TRBJ2-1, with TRBD2 as a possible D gene (5 bases). CDR1 SNHLY and CDR2 FYNNEI come from the germline V gene. The CDR3 totals 16 residues. The V gene lost 5 bases and the J gene lost 5 bases, with 19 bases spanning the gap. The CDR3 here is CASSKPPGTMDNEQFF. Here the CDR3 DNA reads TGTGCCAGCAGTAAGCCCCCGGGAACGATGGACAATGAGCAGTTCTTC.

The chain joins TRBV5-1 to TRBJ2-7; 8 positions match TRBD1. After removal of 8 bases from V and 3 bases from J, the junction contained 4 bases not matched to a gene. In germline, CDR1 is SGHRS, CDR2 YFSETQ. This CDR3 region has 12 residues. The CDR3 loop is CASADRGYEQYV. CDR3 in DNA: TGCGCCAGTGCAGACAGGGGCTACGAGCAGTACGTC.

This CDR3 is CASSCPGRKSLEAFF. The DNA of the CDR3 is TGTGCCAGCAGCTGCCCCGGGAGAAAATCACTTGAGGCTTTCTTT. The V gene is TRBV21-1, the J gene TRBJ1-1. TRBV21-1 is a pseudogene segment. There are 15 residues in the CDR3.

The gene calls are TRBV30 and TRBJ2-1; D is uncertain. Looked up from germline, CDR1 is GTSNPN and CDR2 is SVGIG (reference sequence). Trimming removed 5 bases from V and 7 bases from J, with 12 bases in between. There are 12 residues in the CDR3. CDR3: CAWAGLGNEQFF. The CDR3, as DNA: TGTGCCTGGGCCGGTCTAGGGAATGAGCAGTTCTTC.

The V gene is TRBV28, the J gene TRBJ1-5, with D perhaps TRBD1 (5 bases). CDR1 is MDHEN, CDR2 SYDVKM, per germline. This CDR3 is 14 amino acids long. Deletions cut 3 bases from V and 6 bases from J, with 12 bases between. In DNA, the CDR3 is TGTGCCAGCAGTTTTCGGGGGTTGGGTCAGCCCCAGCATTTT. It yields the protein CASSFRGLGQPQHF.

J is TRBJ1-2 and V is TRBV14; D call uncertain. The germline V gene encodes CDR1 SGHDN and CDR2 FVKESK. Between the trimmed V and J ends, which lost 2 bases and 1 base, there was a span of 5 bases. The CDR3 runs 13 residues. The chain's CDR3 is CASSQTVNYGYTF. The CDR3 DNA reads TGTGCCAGCAGCCAAACAGTTAACTATGGCTACACCTTC.

The rearrangement uses TRBV28 and TRBJ2-5; 9 nucleotides match TRBD1. Germline V gene sequence: CDR1 MDHEN, CDR2 SYDVKM. Trimming cost V 4 bases and J 0 bases; bases outside gene matches: 6. This CDR3 spans 16 amino acids. CDR3 in amino acids: CASSSGQGRYQETQYF. CDR3 nucleotide sequence: TGTGCCAGCAGTTCCGGACAGGGGCGGTACCAAGAGACCCAGTACTTC.

The chain uses TRBV30 and TRBJ2-7; 9 nucleotides line up with TRBD2. The CDR3 is made up of 13 amino acids. J was trimmed by 3 bases and V by 4 bases; bases with no gene match: 4. Germline CDR1 reads GTSNPN; CDR2 reads SVGIG (reference sequence). CDR3 DNA: TGTGCCTGGAATTGGCGGGAGGGCTACGAGCAGTACTTC. This codes for CAWNWREGYEQYF.

The genes are TRBV13 and TRBJ2-2; D unclear. Trimming took off 4 bases at V and 4 bases at J, with 4 bases between the two ends. Germline V lookup: CDR1 PRHDT, CDR2 FYEKMQ (reference sequence). The CDR3 spans 12 residues. Here the CDR3 reads CASSWSTGELFF. CDR3 DNA sequence: TGTGCCAGCAGCTGGAGCACCGGGGAGCTGTTTTTT.

This chain connects TRBV4-1 to TRBJ1-6; D gene unclear. In germline, CDR1 is MGHRA, CDR2 YSYEKL. V lost 3 bases, J lost 7 bases, and 16 bases lay in between. CDR3 length: 16 residues. CDR3 protein: CASSQLLIQRNSPLHF. CDR3 DNA: TGCGCCAGCAGCCAGCTATTAATACAGAGAAATTCACCCCTCCACTTT.

The chain carries TRBV6-1 and TRBJ1-3; the D is unclear. Trimming cost V 3 bases and J 0 bases, with 9 bases left between them. The CDR3 extends over 15 amino acids. In germline, CDR1 is MNHNS, CDR2 SASEGT. The DNA of the CDR3 is TGTGCCAGCAGTGACCAGTGGAGCTCTGGAAACACCATATATTTT. Translating it yields CASSDQWSSGNTIYF.

The genes are TRBV18 and TRBJ1-2; D not certain. Germline-derived CDR1 and CDR2 are KGHSH and LQKENI. V lost 3 bases and J lost 3, with 5 bases in between. The CDR3 totals 12 residues. CDR3 loop: CASSPNDYGYTF. The CDR3 nucleotides read TGTGCCAGCTCACCCAACGACTATGGCTACACCTTC. Together with reference TRBV18 and TRBJ1-2, the CDR3 gives the full variable domain: NAGVMQNPRHLVRRRGQEARLRCSPMKGHSHVYWYRQLPEEGLKFMVYLQKENIIDESGMPKERFSAEFPKEGPSILRIQQVVRGDSAAYFCASSPNDYGYTFGSGTRLTVV.

The CDR3 region is CASTGLADNTGELFF. CDR3 sequence (DNA): TGTGCCAGCACGGGACTAGCAGACAACACCGGGGAGCTGTTTTTT. The rearrangement uses TRBV19 and TRBJ2-2; TRBD2 matches 9 bases. Looked up from germline, CDR1 is LNHDA and CDR2 is SQIVND (reference sequence). The ends lost 9 bases at V and 2 bases at J; junction bases unmatched: 7. This CDR3 spans 15 amino acids.

J is TRBJ1-2 and V is TRBV30; tentatively, D is TRBD1 (5 bases). Trimming pared 3 bases from V and 7 bases from J, leaving 15 bases between. Germline V gene data show CDR1 as GTSNPN and CDR2 as SVGIG (reference sequence). The CDR3 extends over 13 amino acids. The CDR3 is CAWSRGVGGGYTF. The CDR3 DNA sequence: TGTGCCTGGAGCAGAGGGGTAGGCGGTGGCTACACCTTC.

The chain employs TRBV3-1 (or the pseudogene TRBV3-2) and TRBJ2-3; the D call may be TRBD1 or TRBD2 (5 bases each). This CDR3 has 17 amino acids. Germline V gene sequence: CDR1 LGHDT, CDR2 YNNKEL (reference sequence). Trimming shortened V by 0 bases and J by 3 bases, and 16 bases separated the two germline ends. CDR3 residues: CASSQDSGGVGTDTQYF. The CDR3 DNA sequence: TGTGCCAGCAGCCAAGACTCTGGGGGAGTTGGGACAGATACGCAGTATTTT.

This sequence joins TRBV2 and TRBJ2-3; 7 bases are shared with TRBD1. Germline V gives CDR1 SNHLY, CDR2 FYNNEI. With V trimmed by 4 bases and J by 2 bases, 6 bases remained unmatched. This CDR3 is built from 15 residues. This chain's CDR3 is CASSGGTVNTDTQYF. The CDR3 DNA reads as TGTGCCAGCAGTGGTGGGACAGTCAACACAGATACGCAGTATTTT.